Below are 4 T cell receptor beta chains sequenced from a single sample in a study of T cell responses to AZD1222 COVID-19 vaccine. Sequencing used immunoSEQ multiplex PCR; TCRdb keeps in-frame clones, though not all of them. The sample has under 95,000 clones; around 89% are singletons. The sample in question was peripheral blood, obtained on day 0 of AZD1222 vaccination. These receptors all come from an adult in good health.

The chain carries TRBV7-3 and TRBJ2-6; TRBD2 might be the D (6 bases). The CDR3 loop spans 16 amino acids. V lost 6 bases and J 0 bases, leaving 12 bases between the germline ends. CDR1 and CDR2 from the germline V gene are SGHTA and FQGTGA. The chain's CDR3 is CASSQDGSSGANVLTF. Written as DNA, the CDR3 is TGTGCCAGCAGTCAGGACGGGAGCTCTGGGGCCAACGTCCTGACTTTC. Supplemented by reference TRBV7-3 and TRBJ2-6, the full variable domain reads GAGVSQTPSNKVTEKGKYVELRCDPISGHTALYWYRQSLGQGPEFLIYFQGTGAADDSGLPNDRFFAVRPEGSVSTLKIQRTERGDSAVYLCASSQDGSSGANVLTFGAGSRLTVL.

The chain joins TRBV6-2 or TRBV6-3 to TRBJ1-1; D may be TRBD1 (6 bases). The V end was cut by 5 bases, the J end by 3 bases, with 7 bases between. Germline V gene sequence: CDR1 MNHEY, CDR2 SVGEGT. The CDR3 sequence is 12 residues long. CDR3 sequence (DNA): TGTGCCAGCAGTACAGGGTACACTGAAGCTTTCTTT. This sequence encodes CASSTGYTEAFF.

In nucleotides, the CDR3 is TGTGCCAGCTCCGGGGGGGTTGCCGGGGAGCTGTTTTTT. This encodes CASSGGVAGELFF. The J gene is TRBJ2-2, the V gene TRBV9; TRBD2 matches 8 bases. CDR3 length equals 13 residues. Trimming at V came to 7 bases and at J to 6 bases, leaving 5 bases not matched to a gene. Germline CDR1 is SGDLS and CDR2 is YYNGEE. The full variable domain, with the rest looked up from reference TRBV9 and TRBJ2-2, is DSGVTQTPKHLITATGQRVTLRCSPRSGDLSVYWYQQSLDQGLQFLIQYYNGEERAKGNILERFSAQQFPDLHSELNLSSLELGDSALYFCASSGGVAGELFFGEGSRLTVL.

This clone was counted a single time. The chain is built from TRBV18 and TRBJ2-7; the D gene is possibly TRBD2 (5 bases). The CDR3 covers 14 residues. Germline V gives CDR1 KGHSH, CDR2 LQKENI. The germline V and J ends were trimmed by 0 bases and 2 bases, with 8 bases remaining between them. The CDR3 bases are TGTGCCAGCTCACCACCAGAGGGTCCCTACGAGCAGTACTTC. Encoded protein: CASSPPEGPYEQYF.